This entry lists 25 T cell receptor beta chains sequenced from one sample in a study of vaccination effects on CD4 cells after COVID-19. Antigens of these TCRs are unknown. Sequenced by immunoSEQ multiplex PCR; TCRdb stores in-frame clones only, minus some. The repertoire holds approximately 82,000 clones, about 74% seen once, with more than 1.5% in the top ten. Sequencing was preceded by expansion of antigen-specific CD4+ T cells with viral peptide pools in the ViraFEST assay. At the end of about ten days of culture, CD4+ T cells were isolated. The sequenced sample was CD4+ T cells from PBMCs cultured with HCoV-229E spike peptides, obtained before COVID-19 vaccination. These receptors were obtained from a human donor who received a COVID-19 vaccine.

V is TRBV3-1 (or the pseudogene TRBV3-2) and J is TRBJ1-4; possible D gene TRBD1, 5 bases. CDR3 length equals 14 residues. Trimming took 4 bases from V and 5 from J, leaving 11 bases between them. Per the germline V gene, CDR1 is LGHDT and CDR2 is YNNKEL (reference sequence). This chain's CDR3 is CASSPGGANEKLFF. The DNA for the CDR3 is TGTGCCAGCAGCCCTGGAGGGGCAAATGAAAAACTGTTTTTT.

This clone was seen once. The chain uses TRBV25-1 and TRBJ2-1; D tentatively fits TRBD1 or TRBD2 (5 bases each). The CDR3 consists of 14 residues. Trimming removed 7 bases at V and 4 bases at J, with 14 bases between. The germline V gene has CDR1 MGHDK and CDR2 SYGVNS. The CDR3 region has the DNA TGTGCCAGCAACCAGGGAGAGGGTTACAATGAGCAGTTCTTC. This codes for CASNQGEGYNEQFF.

CDR3 sequence reads: CASSSQETQYF. DNA for the CDR3: TGCGCCAGCAGCTCGCAAGAGACCCAGTACTTC. V usage is TRBV5-1 and J usage is TRBJ2-5, with D unclear. With 3 bases removed from V and 2 bases from J, the gap between germline ends came to 2 bases. The CDR3 has 11 amino acids. Germline V CDR1 and CDR2: SGHRS, YFSETQ. Full variable domain (missing parts from reference TRBV5-1 and TRBJ2-5): KAGVTQTPRYLIKTRGQQVTLSCSPISGHRSVSWYQQTPGQGLQFLFEYFSETQRNKGNFPGRFSGRQFSNSRSEMNVSTLELGDSALYLCASSSQETQYFGPGTRLLVL.

The chain combines TRBV5-6 with TRBJ2-7; unclear D gene. Per the germline V gene, CDR1 is SGHDT and CDR2 is YYEEEE. The CDR3 extends over 15 amino acids. Trimming removed 3 bases from V and 2 bases from J, with 15 bases in between. The CDR3 protein is CASSSLRTSAYEQYV. For the CDR3, the DNA is TGTGCCAGCAGCTCACTTCGGACGAGCGCCTACGAGCAGTACGTC.

The rearrangement joins TRBV2 to TRBJ2-2; D ambiguous. Deletions cut 8 bases from V and 7 bases from J, with 14 bases between. The CDR3 is made up of 13 amino acids. The germline CDR1 and CDR2 sequences are SNHLY and FYNNEI. In DNA form, the CDR3 reads TGTGCCAGCGTTGCGGTTCAGGTCGGGGAGCTGTTTTTT. Protein: CASVAVQVGELFF. Full variable domain (missing parts from reference TRBV2 and TRBJ2-2): EPEVTQTPSHQVTQMGQEVILRCVPISNHLYFYWYRQILGQKVEFLVSFYNNEISEKSEIFDDQFSVERPDGSNFTLKIRSTKLEDSAMYFCASVAVQVGELFFGEGSRLTVL.

Written as DNA, the CDR3 is TGTGCCAGCAGCTTAGTGGCAAGGAGCTCCTACGAGCAGTACGTC. Amino acids: CASSLVARSSYEQYV. The gene calls are TRBV7-2 and TRBJ2-7; D is undetermined. Trimming took off 1 base at V and 0 bases at J, with 10 bases between the two ends. This CDR3 is built from 15 residues. Germline lookup yields CDR1 SGHTA and CDR2 FQGNSA.

This clone was seen repeatedly, ten times or more. The rearrangement uses TRBV7-3 and TRBJ2-1; TRBD2 matches 8 bases. The J segment lost 3 bases and the V segment lost 5 bases, leaving 6 bases of the junction unmatched. CDR1 and CDR2 (germline): SGHTA, FQGTGA. CDR3 length: 15 amino acids. CDR3 sequence reads: CASSIPGGVYNEQFF. DNA of the CDR3: TGTGCCAGCAGCATCCCGGGAGGGGTCTACAATGAGCAGTTCTTC.

The chain has TRBV5-1 and TRBJ1-4; D may be TRBD1 (5 bases). CDR3 length: 15 amino acids. CDR1 is SGHRS and CDR2 is YFSETQ in the germline V gene. V lost 4 bases to trimming and J lost 4 bases, with 14 bases between them. CDR3 nucleotides: TGCGCCAGCAGCGAGGGCGTGACAGTTAATGAAAAACTGTTTTTT. This codes for CASSEGVTVNEKLFF. The full variable domain, its missing parts supplied by reference TRBV5-1 and TRBJ1-4, is KAGVTQTPRYLIKTRGQQVTLSCSPISGHRSVSWYQQTPGQGLQFLFEYFSETQRNKGNFPGRFSGRQFSNSRSEMNVSTLELGDSALYLCASSEGVTVNEKLFFGSGTQLSVL.

The rearrangement links TRBV4-1 to TRBJ1-6; 8 positions agree with TRBD1. The trim removed 0 bases at V and 9 bases at J, leaving 7 bases unmatched. This CDR3 is built from 16 residues. Germline CDR1 is MGHRA and CDR2 is YSYEKL. The CDR3 nucleotides read TGCGCCAGCAGCCAAGACGACAGGGGCGATGGTTCACCCCTCCACTTT. Protein: CASSQDDRGDGSPLHF.

V is TRBV5-1 and J is TRBJ2-5; the match to TRBD2 covers 11 bases. CDR3 length: 16 residues. The V and J ends lost 1 base and 5 bases, in that order; junction bases with no gene match: 7. Germline loops: CDR1 SGHRS, CDR2 YFSETQ. CDR3 loop: CASSLFVAGGLETQYF. CDR3 in DNA: TGCGCCAGCAGCTTGTTCGTAGCGGGGGGGCTGGAGACCCAGTACTTC.

The gene calls are TRBV28 and TRBJ1-4, with D unresolved. The CDR3 length is 14 residues. Germline V CDR1 and CDR2: MDHEN, SYDVKM. Trimming stripped 5 bases from V and 3 bases from J, with 10 bases between. The CDR3 is CASSPPGANEKLFF. CDR3 in DNA: TGTGCCAGCAGTCCACCGGGAGCTAATGAAAAACTGTTTTTT.

The chain recombines TRBV3-1 (or the pseudogene TRBV3-2) with TRBJ2-5, with 11 bases identical to TRBD2. In germline, CDR1 is LGHDT, CDR2 YNNKEL (reference sequence). The CDR3 extends over 16 amino acids. V gave up 1 base and J gave up 5 bases; unmatched junction bases: 6. The CDR3 loop reads CASSQGLAGGGETQYF. The CDR3 DNA follows: TGTGCCAGCAGCCAAGGGCTAGCGGGGGGCGGGGAGACCCAGTACTTC.

The rearrangement joins TRBV18 to TRBJ2-2; unclear D gene. The CDR3 consists of 12 residues. Germline V gene sequence: CDR1 KGHSH, CDR2 LQKENI. V dropped 4 bases and J dropped 4 bases, with 4 bases sitting between them. The CDR3 loop reads CASSQATGELFF. The DNA of the CDR3 is TGTGCCAGCTCACAGGCCACCGGGGAGCTGTTTTTT.

This chain links TRBV11-2 with TRBJ1-3, with D unresolved. V was pared by 4 bases and J by 0 bases, with 16 bases between. This CDR3 is 17 amino acids long. Germline loops: CDR1 SGHAT, CDR2 FQNNGV. CDR3 residues: CASSSRMDLYSGNTIYF. The DNA for the CDR3 is TGTGCCAGCAGCTCACGGATGGACTTATACTCTGGAAACACCATATATTTT. Filled out from reference TRBV11-2 and TRBJ1-3, the complete variable domain reads EAGVAQSPRYKIIEKRQSVAFWCNPISGHATLYWYQQILGQGPKLLIQFQNNGVVDDSQLPKDRFSAERLKGVDSTLKIQPAKLEDSAVYLCASSSRMDLYSGNTIYFGEGSWLTVV.

CDR3 sequence reads: CASSLTSGGPDTQYF. The CDR3, as DNA: TGCGCCAGCAGCTTGACTAGCGGGGGGCCGGATACGCAGTATTTT. The rearrangement joins TRBV5-1 to TRBJ2-3, with 12 bases fitting TRBD2. The CDR3 is made up of 15 amino acids. V was clipped by 1 base and J by 6 bases; unmatched bases: 3. CDR1 is SGHRS and CDR2 is YFSETQ in the germline V gene.

The V and J genes are TRBV28 and TRBJ2-3; D ambiguous. CDR3 length equals 12 residues. V was clipped by 3 bases and J by 2 bases, with 3 bases between them. Per germline, CDR1 MDHEN and CDR2 SYDVKM. The CDR3 reads CASSLLTDTQYF. The CDR3 nucleotides read TGTGCCAGCAGTTTGCTCACAGATACGCAGTATTTT.

The rearrangement joins TRBV19 to TRBJ2-6; no clear D. Trimming removed 3 bases at V and 4 bases at J, with 4 bases between. The length of the CDR3 is 13 residues. Per the germline V gene, CDR1 is LNHDA and CDR2 is SQIVND (reference sequence). CDR3: CASSMLGANVLTF. The CDR3 region has the DNA TGTGCCAGTAGTATGCTAGGGGCCAACGTCCTGACTTTC.

J is TRBJ2-3 and V is TRBV10-1, with D possibly being TRBD1 (6 bases). The CDR3 spans 15 residues. Deletions cut 5 bases from V and 0 bases from J, with 12 bases between. Germline CDR1 reads WNHNN; CDR2 reads SYGVQD (reference sequence). The CDR3 sequence is CASSLQGRSTDTQYF. The CDR3, as DNA: TGCGCCAGCAGTTTACAGGGTCGTAGCACAGATACGCAGTATTTT.

This clone was picked up a small number of times. V usage is TRBV28 and J usage is TRBJ1-5; the match to TRBD1 covers 7 bases. The CDR3 extends over 18 amino acids. The V and J ends lost 5 bases and 5 bases, in that order; junction bases with no gene match: 18. CDR1 and CDR2 from the germline V gene are MDHEN and SYDVKM. The CDR3: CASSGQSRQGLGHQPQHF. CDR3 bases: TGTGCCAGCAGTGGGCAGTCTCGACAGGGCTTAGGACATCAGCCCCAGCATTTT.

This clone was counted a single time. The chain is built from TRBV5-1 and TRBJ1-1; D might be TRBD1 (5 bases). Deletions cut 4 bases from V and 1 base from J, with 14 bases between. The CDR3 runs 15 residues. From germline, CDR1 is SGHRS and CDR2 YFSETQ. The CDR3 bases are TGCGCCAGCAGCCTGGGTGGGGGGGAGAACACTGAAGCTTTCTTT. It codes for CASSLGGGENTEAFF. The full variable domain, rest sourced from reference TRBV5-1 and TRBJ1-1, is KAGVTQTPRYLIKTRGQQVTLSCSPISGHRSVSWYQQTPGQGLQFLFEYFSETQRNKGNFPGRFSGRQFSNSRSEMNVSTLELGDSALYLCASSLGGGENTEAFFGQGTRLTVV.

This clone was detected once. The chain is built from TRBV18 and TRBJ1-6; 8 positions agree with TRBD1. V shed 4 bases, J shed 14 bases, and the junction held 16 bases outside the gene matches. The CDR3 has 16 amino acids. Germline V gene data show CDR1 as KGHSH and CDR2 as LQKENI. DNA for the CDR3: TGTGCCAGCTCACGATCACCGGGACAGGACCTCGGGGCCCTCCACTTT. This encodes CASSRSPGQDLGALHF.

This sequence joins TRBV6-6 and TRBJ1-6; 8 bases are a match to TRBD1. CDR3 length equals 17 residues. V was pared by 5 bases and J by 5 bases, with 11 bases of the junction left unmatched. Germline V lookup: CDR1 MNHNY, CDR2 SVGAGI (reference sequence). Here the CDR3 reads CASSPRTGRADNSPLHF. The CDR3 nucleotides read TGTGCCAGCAGTCCCAGGACAGGGAGGGCGGATAATTCACCCCTCCACTTT.

This clone has only a few counts. The chain links TRBV14 to TRBJ1-6; D unclear. From germline, CDR1 is SGHDN and CDR2 FVKESK. The CDR3 extends over 13 amino acids. Trimming pared 2 bases from V and 10 bases from J, leaving 9 bases between. In nucleotides, the CDR3 is TGTGCCAGCAGCCAAAGGATCCAATCACCCCTCCACTTT. This sequence encodes CASSQRIQSPLHF. The variable domain in full, completed from reference TRBV14 and TRBJ1-6, reads EAGVTQFPSHSVIEKGQTVTLRCDPISGHDNLYWYRRVMGKEIKFLLHFVKESKQDESGMPNNRFLAERTGGTYSTLKVQPAELEDSGVYFCASSQRIQSPLHFGNGTRLTVT.

The V and J genes are TRBV12-5 and TRBJ1-3, with D uncertain. V was trimmed by 2 bases and J by 2 bases, leaving 7 bases between them. This CDR3 comprises 14 residues. Per the germline V gene, CDR1 is LGHNT and CDR2 is FRNRAP. The CDR3 protein is CASGLMFPGNTIYF. CDR3 DNA: TGTGCTAGTGGTTTGATGTTCCCTGGAAACACCATATATTTT.

The chain combines TRBV2 with TRBJ1-1; the D is unclear. Deletions cut 4 bases from V and 3 bases from J, with 12 bases between. The CDR3 runs to 14 residues. Germline V gene data show CDR1 as SNHLY and CDR2 as FYNNEI. The CDR3 DNA follows: TGTGCCAGCAGTGGATCTCTTTGGGACACTGAAGCTTTCTTT. This codes for CASSGSLWDTEAFF. The whole variable domain, filled in from reference TRBV2 and TRBJ1-1, reads EPEVTQTPSHQVTQMGQEVILRCVPISNHLYFYWYRQILGQKVEFLVSFYNNEISEKSEIFDDQFSVERPDGSNFTLKIRSTKLEDSAMYFCASSGSLWDTEAFFGQGTRLTVV.